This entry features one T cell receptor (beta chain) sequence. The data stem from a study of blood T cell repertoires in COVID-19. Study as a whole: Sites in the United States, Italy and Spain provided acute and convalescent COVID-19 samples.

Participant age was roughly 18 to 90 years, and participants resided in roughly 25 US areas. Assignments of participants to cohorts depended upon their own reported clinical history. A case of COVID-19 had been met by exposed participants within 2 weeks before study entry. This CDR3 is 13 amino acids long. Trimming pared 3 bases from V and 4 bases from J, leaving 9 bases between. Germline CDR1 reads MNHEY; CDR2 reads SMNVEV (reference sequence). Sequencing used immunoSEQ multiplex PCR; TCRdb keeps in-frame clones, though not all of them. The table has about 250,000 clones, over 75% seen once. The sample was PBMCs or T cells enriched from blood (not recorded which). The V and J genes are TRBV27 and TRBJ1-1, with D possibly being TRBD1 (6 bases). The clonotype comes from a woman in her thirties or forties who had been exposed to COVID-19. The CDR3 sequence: CASSLGGLTEAFF. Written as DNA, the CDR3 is TGTGCCAGCAGTTTGGGGGGGCTCACTGAAGCTTTCTTT.